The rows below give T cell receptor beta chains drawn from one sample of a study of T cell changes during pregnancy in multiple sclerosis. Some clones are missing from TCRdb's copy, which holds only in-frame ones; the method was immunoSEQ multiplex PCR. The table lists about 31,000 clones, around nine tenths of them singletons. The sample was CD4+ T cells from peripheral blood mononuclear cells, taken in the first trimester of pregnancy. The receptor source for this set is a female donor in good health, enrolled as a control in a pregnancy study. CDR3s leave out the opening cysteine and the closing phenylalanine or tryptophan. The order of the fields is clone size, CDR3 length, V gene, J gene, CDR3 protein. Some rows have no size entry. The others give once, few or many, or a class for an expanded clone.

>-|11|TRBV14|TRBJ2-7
ASSQELSTQKN
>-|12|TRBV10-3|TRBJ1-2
AVPQGAANYGYT
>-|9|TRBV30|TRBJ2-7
AWTSGGEQY
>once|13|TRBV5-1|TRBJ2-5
ASSSYHGSGETQY
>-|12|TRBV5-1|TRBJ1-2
ASSPGHTNYGYT
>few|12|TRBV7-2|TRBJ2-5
ASSKSGVQETQY
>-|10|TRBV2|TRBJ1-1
ASSESLYTSS
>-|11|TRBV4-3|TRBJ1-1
ASSRQGDTEAF
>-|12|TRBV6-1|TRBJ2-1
ASSGTSPRNEQF
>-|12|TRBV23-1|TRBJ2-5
ASSPRTSGGVRY
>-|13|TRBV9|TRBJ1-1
ASTRTDRAGTEAF
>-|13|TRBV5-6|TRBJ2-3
ASTFGLAGGDTQY
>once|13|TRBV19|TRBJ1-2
ASSMGTAGDYGYT
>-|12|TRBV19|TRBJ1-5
ASSTTGGGQPQH
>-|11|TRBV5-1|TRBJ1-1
ASSWQGNTEAF
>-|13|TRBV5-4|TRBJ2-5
ASSLASSGQETQY
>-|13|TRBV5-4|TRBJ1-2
ASSLGGQGVYGYT
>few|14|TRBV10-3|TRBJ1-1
AISNHVGRGDTEAF
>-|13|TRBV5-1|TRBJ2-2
ASSLGQGYTGELF
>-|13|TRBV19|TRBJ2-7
ASSIEPAGLREQY
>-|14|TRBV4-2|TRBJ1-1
ASSQGTGQGDTEAF
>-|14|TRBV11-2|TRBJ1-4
ASSHLQGARHEKLF
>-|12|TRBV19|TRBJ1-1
ASSFSTGPAEAF
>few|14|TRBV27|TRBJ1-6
ASSSDRSSYNSPLH
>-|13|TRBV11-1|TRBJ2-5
ASSPAGASGETQY
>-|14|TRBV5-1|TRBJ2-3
ASSFRTSGYTDTQY
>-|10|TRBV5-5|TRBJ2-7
ASSSPGSEQY
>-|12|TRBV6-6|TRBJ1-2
ASSYSQDLYGYT
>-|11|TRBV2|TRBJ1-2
ASKTGENYGYT
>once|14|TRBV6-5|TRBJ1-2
ASSYSTGGRRYGYT
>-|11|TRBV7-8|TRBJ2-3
ASSFLGTDTQY
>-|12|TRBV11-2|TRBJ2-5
ASSLDLGAETQY
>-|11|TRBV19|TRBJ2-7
ASSRVFSYEQY
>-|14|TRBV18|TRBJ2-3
ASSPISGGGTDTQY
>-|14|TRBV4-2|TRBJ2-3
ASSQRLAGGSDTQY
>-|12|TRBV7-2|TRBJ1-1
ASSPQGRRTEAF
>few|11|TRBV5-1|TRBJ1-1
ASSTGGNTEAF
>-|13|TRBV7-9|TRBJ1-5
ASSTERVENQPQH
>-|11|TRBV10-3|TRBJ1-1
AIRPTDGTEAF
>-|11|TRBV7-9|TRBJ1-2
ASSLRTFNGYT
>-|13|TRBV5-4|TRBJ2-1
ASSPDRGGYNEQF
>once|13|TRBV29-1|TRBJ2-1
SVVSRTGLGNEQF
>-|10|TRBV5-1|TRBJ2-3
ASSLHIDTQY
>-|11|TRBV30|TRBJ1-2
AWSVRQGGGYT
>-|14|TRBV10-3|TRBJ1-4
AISDPPGATNEKLF
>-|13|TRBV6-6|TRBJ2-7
ASSYSGTGFGEQY